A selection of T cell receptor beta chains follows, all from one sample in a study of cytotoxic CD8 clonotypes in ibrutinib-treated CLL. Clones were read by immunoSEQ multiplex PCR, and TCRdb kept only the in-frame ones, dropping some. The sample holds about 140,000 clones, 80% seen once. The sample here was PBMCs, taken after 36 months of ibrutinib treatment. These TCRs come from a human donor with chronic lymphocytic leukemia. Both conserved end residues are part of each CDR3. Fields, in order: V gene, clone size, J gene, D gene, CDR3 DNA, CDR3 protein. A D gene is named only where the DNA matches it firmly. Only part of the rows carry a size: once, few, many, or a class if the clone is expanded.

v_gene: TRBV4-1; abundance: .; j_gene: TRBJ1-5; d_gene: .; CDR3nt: TGCGCCAGCAGAGGTAGCAATCAGCCCCAGCATTTT; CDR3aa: CASRGSNQPQHF
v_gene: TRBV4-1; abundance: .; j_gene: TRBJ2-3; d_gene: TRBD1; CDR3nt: TGCGCCAGCAGCCAAGTTACCGGACAGGGAAGAGATACGCAGTATTTT; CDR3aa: CASSQVTGQGRDTQYF
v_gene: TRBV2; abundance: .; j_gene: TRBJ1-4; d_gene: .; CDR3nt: TGTGCCAGCAGGGAACAGGGTCCTGCTTCTGAAAAACTGTTTTTT; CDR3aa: CASREQGPASEKLFF
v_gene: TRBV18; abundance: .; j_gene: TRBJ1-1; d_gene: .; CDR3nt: TGTGCCAGCTCACCCCAGGGTCAGGAAGCTTTCTTT; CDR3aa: CASSPQGQEAFF
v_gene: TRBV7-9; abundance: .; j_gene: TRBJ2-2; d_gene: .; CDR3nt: TGTGCCAGCAGCCTCCAACAGGGCCGGGAGCTGTTTTTT; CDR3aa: CASSLQQGRELFF
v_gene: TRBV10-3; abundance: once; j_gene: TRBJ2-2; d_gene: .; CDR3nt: TGTGCCATCCACTCACAGGAAAAAGCCGGGGAGCTGTTTTTT; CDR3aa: CAIHSQEKAGELFF
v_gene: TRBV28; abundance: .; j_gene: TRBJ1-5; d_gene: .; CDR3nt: TGTGCCAGTGGGACGGACGGGATGGCGGATCAGCCCCAGCATTTT; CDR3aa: CASGTDGMADQPQHF
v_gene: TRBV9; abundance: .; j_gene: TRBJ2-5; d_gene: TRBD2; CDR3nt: TGTGCCAGCAGCGTGCTGGGGACTAGCGTGGGGGAGACCCAGTACTTC; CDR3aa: CASSVLGTSVGETQYF
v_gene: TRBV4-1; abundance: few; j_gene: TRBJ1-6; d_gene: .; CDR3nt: TGCGCCAGCCTAGGGAGGTATAATTCACCCCTCCACTTT; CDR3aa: CASLGRYNSPLHF
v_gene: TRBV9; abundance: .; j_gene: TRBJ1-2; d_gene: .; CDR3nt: TGTGCCAGCAGCGGACTTGGCTACACCTTC; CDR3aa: CASSGLGYTF
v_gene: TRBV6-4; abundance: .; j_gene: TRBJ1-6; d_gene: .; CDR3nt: TGTGCCAGCAGTGACGACCCCTGGGGTTCACCCCTCCACTTT; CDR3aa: CASSDDPWGSPLHF
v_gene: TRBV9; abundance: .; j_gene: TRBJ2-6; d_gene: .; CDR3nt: TGTGCCAGCAGACCTCCCGACAGCTCTGGGGCCAACGTCCTGACTTTC; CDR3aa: CASRPPDSSGANVLTF
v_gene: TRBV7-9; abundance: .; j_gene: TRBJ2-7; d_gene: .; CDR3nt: TGTGCCAGCAGCTTAAGTTCCGTCCACGAGCAGTACTTC; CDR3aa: CASSLSSVHEQYF
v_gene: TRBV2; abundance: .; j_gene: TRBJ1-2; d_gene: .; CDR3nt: TGTGCCAGCAGTGAAGCCGGGGCGGGCTATGGCTACACCTTC; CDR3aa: CASSEAGAGYGYTF
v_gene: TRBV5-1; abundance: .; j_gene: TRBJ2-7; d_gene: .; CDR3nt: TGCGCCAGCAGCCTCGAGTGGGGGGCGAGGGAGCAGTACTTC; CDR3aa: CASSLEWGAREQYF
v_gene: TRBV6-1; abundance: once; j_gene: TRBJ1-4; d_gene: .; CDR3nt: TGTGCCAGCAGTCAGGGGCCCAATGAAAAACTGTTTTTT; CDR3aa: CASSQGPNEKLFF
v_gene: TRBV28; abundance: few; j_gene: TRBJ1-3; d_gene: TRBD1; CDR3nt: TGTGCCAGCAGTTCGTCCCACAGGGGGATCGGCACCATATATTTT; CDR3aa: CASSSSHRGIGTIYF
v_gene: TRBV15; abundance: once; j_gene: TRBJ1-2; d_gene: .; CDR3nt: TGTGCCACCCTAAGCAAAGGCTACACCTTC; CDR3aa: CATLSKGYTF
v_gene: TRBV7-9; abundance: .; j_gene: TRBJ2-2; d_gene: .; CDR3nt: TGTGCCAGCAGCTTAGCGGGAACGAACACCGGGGAGCTGTTTTTT; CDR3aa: CASSLAGTNTGELFF
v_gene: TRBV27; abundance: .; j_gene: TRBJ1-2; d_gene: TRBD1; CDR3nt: TGTGCCAGCACCCCCCTCGGACAGGGGGTCGGGTCTAACTATGGCTACACCTTC; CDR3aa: CASTPLGQGVGSNYGYTF
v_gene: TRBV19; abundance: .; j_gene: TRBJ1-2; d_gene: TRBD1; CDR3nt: TGTGCCAGTAGGACAGGGGGCATTCAAGGCTACACCTTC; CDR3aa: CASRTGGIQGYTF
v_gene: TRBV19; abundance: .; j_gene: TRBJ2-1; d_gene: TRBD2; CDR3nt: TGTGCCAGTAGGAAAGGGGCTAGCGGGAGGGCAGGTGAGCAGTTCTTC; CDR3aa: CASRKGASGRAGEQFF
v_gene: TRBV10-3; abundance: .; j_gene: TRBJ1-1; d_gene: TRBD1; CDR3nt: TGTGCCATCAGTTGGGACAGGGTGAACACTGAAGCTTTCTTT; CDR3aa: CAISWDRVNTEAFF
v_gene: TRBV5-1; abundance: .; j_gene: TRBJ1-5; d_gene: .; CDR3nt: TGCGCCAGCAGCGTTTCTTCAGGGCGTAGTCAGCCCCAGCATTTT; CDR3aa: CASSVSSGRSQPQHF
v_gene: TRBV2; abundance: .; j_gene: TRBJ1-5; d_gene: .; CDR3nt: TGTGCCAGCAGTGAAAGAGGTCAGAAGAATCAGCCCCAGCATTTT; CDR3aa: CASSERGQKNQPQHF
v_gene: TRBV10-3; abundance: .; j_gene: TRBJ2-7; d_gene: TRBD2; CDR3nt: TGTGCCATCAGGGGACAAGCGGGAGGATACGAGCAGTACTTC; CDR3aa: CAIRGQAGGYEQYF
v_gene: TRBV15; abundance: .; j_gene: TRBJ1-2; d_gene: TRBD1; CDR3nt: TGTGCCACCAGCAGAGGGGGGACAGGGGTAGCACGATACTATGGCTACACCTTC; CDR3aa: CATSRGGTGVARYYGYTF
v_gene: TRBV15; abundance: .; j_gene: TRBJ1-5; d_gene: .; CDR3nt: TGTGCCACCCGGGTCAGAGGCAATCAGCCCCAGCATTTT; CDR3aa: CATRVRGNQPQHF
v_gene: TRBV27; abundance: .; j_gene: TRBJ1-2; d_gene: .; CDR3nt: TGTGCCAGCAGTTTTAACACGAACTATGGCTACACCTTC; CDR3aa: CASSFNTNYGYTF
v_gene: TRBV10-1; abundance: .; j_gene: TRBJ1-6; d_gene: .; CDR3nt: TGCGCCAGCTCGACGTCGAATTCACCCCTCCACTTT; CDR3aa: CASSTSNSPLHF
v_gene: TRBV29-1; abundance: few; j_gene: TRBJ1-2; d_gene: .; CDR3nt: TGCAGCGTGAATGTCAGGGCTAACTATGGCTACACCTTC; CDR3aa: CSVNVRANYGYTF
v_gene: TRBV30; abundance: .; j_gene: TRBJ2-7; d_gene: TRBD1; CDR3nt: TGTGCCTGCGGGACAGGGGGCTACGAGCAGTACTTC; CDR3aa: CACGTGGYEQYF
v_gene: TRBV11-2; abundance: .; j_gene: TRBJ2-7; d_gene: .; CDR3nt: TGTGCCAGCAGGGAGTTCTACGAGCAGTACTTC; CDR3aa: CASREFYEQYF
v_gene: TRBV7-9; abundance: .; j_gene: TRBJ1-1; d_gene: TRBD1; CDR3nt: TGTGCCAGCAGCTTAAGGGGTCGTCAGGGGGCTGGCACTGAAGCTTTCTTT; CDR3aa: CASSLRGRQGAGTEAFF
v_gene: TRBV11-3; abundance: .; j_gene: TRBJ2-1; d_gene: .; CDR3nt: TGTGCCAGCAGCCTTAGCTTCAGTGAGCAGTTCTTC; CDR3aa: CASSLSFSEQFF
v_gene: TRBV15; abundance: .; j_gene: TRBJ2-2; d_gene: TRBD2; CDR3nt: TGTGCCACCAGGGTTAAGGGCGGGAGCACGGTGGCCGGGGAGCTGTTTTTT; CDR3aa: CATRVKGGSTVAGELFF
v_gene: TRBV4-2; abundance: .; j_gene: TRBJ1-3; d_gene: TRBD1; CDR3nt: TGTGCCAGCAGCCTTTGGACAGGACCGCTGGGAAACACCATATATTTT; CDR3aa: CASSLWTGPLGNTIYF
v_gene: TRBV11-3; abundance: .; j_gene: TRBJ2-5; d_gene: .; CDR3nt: TGTGCCAGCAGCTTAGGGGAGACCCAGTACTTC; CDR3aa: CASSLGETQYF
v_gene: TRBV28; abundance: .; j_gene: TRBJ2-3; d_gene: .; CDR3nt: TGTGCCAGCAGTTCCTGGACTAGCACAGATACGCAGTATTTT; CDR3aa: CASSSWTSTDTQYF
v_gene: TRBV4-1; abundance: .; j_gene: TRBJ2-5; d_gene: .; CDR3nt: TGCGCCAGCAGCCAAGAACGTTGGGGGAGGGAGACCCAGTACTTC; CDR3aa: CASSQERWGRETQYF
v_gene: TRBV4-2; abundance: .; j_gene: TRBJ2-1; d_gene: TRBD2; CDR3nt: TGTGCCAGCAGCCAAGGGGGCCTAGCGGGCTACAATGAGCAGTTCTTC; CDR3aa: CASSQGGLAGYNEQFF
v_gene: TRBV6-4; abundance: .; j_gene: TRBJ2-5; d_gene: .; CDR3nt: TGTGCCAGCAGTGAACAGGTCGGGTCCCAAGAGACCCAGTACTTC; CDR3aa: CASSEQVGSQETQYF
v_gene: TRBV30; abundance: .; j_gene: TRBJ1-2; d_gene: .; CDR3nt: TGTGCCTGGAGCGCCGGGGTGAGCTACACCTTC; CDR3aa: CAWSAGVSYTF
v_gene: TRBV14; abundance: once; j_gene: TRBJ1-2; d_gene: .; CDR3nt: TGTGCCAGCAGCGGGACGGTTTCGTATGGCTACACCTTC; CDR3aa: CASSGTVSYGYTF
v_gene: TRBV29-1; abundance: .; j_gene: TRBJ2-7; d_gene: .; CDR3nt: TGCAGCGTTGTCGGACAGCGGTCCTACGAGCAGTACTTC; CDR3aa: CSVVGQRSYEQYF
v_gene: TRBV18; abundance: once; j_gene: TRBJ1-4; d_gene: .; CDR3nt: TGTGCCAGCTCCAGAGACGCAACTAATGAAAAACTGTTTTTT; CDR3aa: CASSRDATNEKLFF
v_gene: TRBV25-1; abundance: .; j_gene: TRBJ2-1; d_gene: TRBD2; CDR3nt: TGTGCCAGCAGTGCCGGGACTAGCGGGAGGATAGATGAGCAGTTCTTC; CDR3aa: CASSAGTSGRIDEQFF
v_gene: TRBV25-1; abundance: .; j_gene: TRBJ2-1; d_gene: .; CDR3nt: TGTGCCAGCAGTGAAAAGTCGCGAGGCGGCGTCGGGCAGTTCTTC; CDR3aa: CASSEKSRGGVGQFF
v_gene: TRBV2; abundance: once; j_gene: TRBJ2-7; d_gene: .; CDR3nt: TGTGCCAGTCAACGTGAGACTCTCTCCTACGAGCAGTACTTC; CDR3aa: CASQRETLSYEQYF
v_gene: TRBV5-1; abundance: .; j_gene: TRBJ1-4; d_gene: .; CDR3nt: TGCGCCAGCAGCTTAATAGGACAGACAACTAATGAAAAACTGTTTTTT; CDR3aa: CASSLIGQTTNEKLFF